This T cell receptor beta chain comes out of a study of CD8+ T cells in alopecia areata. This CDR3 contains 17 residues. V gave up 1 base and J gave up 4 bases; unmatched junction bases: 8. Per germline, CDR1 SNHLY and CDR2 FYNNEI. RNA, once extracted, was reverse transcribed into cDNA for use as the sequencing template. This table comes from immunoSEQ multiplex PCR, and its TCRdb copy is limited to in-frame clones, with some not included. The data hold about 140,000 clones, with roughly 60% observed a single time. The TCR was taken from a human donor in good health. The chain couples TRBV2 to TRBJ2-1; 9 bases are a match to TRBD2. The source material was CD4+ T cells sorted from blood. The DNA of the CDR3 is TGTGCCAGCAGTGAAGATAGCGGGAGTGTATTTTACAATGAGCAGTTCTTC. Translating gives CASSEDSGSVFYNEQFF.